One sample yielded the 23 T cell receptor beta chains listed below, sequenced in a study of blood T cells in healthy people across ages. Primed by a sample-barcoded 5' primer and a J-beta primer mix, a second PCR proceeded for about 6 to 12 cycles. TCRdb reprocessed the 5' RACE reads via MiXCR and lists one record per CDR3 protein. The table records over a million distinct CDR3 sequences, approximately 60% of them present only once. The sample was blood. These receptors were obtained from a man aged 18 to 35 in good health.

V usage is TRBV6-2 or TRBV6-3 and J usage is TRBJ2-7; 7 bases are shared with TRBD1. V trimming: 6 bases; J trimming: 2 bases; junction bases outside the gene matches: 7. This CDR3 is 14 amino acids long. Germline V gives CDR1 MNHEY, CDR2 SVGEGT. This chain's CDR3 is CASSFGQVAYEQYF. For the CDR3, the DNA is TGTGCCAGCAGCTTTGGACAGGTTGCCTACGAGCAGTACTTC.

The V call is TRBV7-9, the J call TRBJ2-1; the D gene could be TRBD1 or TRBD2 (5 bases each). The CDR3 contains 16 residues. Trimming cost V 4 bases and J 4 bases, with 17 bases left between them. From germline, CDR1 is SEHNR and CDR2 FQNEAQ (reference sequence). The CDR3 here is CASSSDHGGGYNEQFF. CDR3 DNA: TGTGCCAGCAGCTCCGACCATGGGGGTGGGTACAATGAGCAGTTCTTC.

This clonotype appeared once. At one boundary the junction diverges from the germline segment, which might be a read error. This chain joins TRBV4-2 and TRBJ1-2; 9 nucleotides align to TRBD1. Germline V lookup: CDR1 LGHNA, CDR2 YNFKEQ. The CDR3 has 13 amino acids. The CDR3 coding sequence is TGTGCCAGCAGCCAAGCGACAGGGGGTGGCTGCACCTTC. This translates into CASSQATGGGCTF.

This clonotype was picked up one time. The genes are TRBV5-5 and TRBJ1-5, with TRBD1 identical over 7 bases. The length of the CDR3 is 17 residues. Trimming removed 4 bases from V and 5 bases from J; junction bases left unmatched: 15. Germline values: CDR1 SGHKS, CDR2 YYEKEE (reference sequence). CDR3 nucleotide sequence: TGTGCCAGCAGCAAAAGGACAGGTGGTATAGCGGATCAGCCCCAGCATTTT. Translating it yields CASSKRTGGIADQPQHF.

The rearrangement joins TRBV4-1 to TRBJ2-1; the D gene is possibly TRBD2 (5 bases). This CDR3 has 15 residues. Trimming took off 2 bases at V and 10 bases at J, with 18 bases between the two ends. Germline V gene lookup returns CDR1 MGHRA and CDR2 YSYEKL. The CDR3 coding sequence is TGCGCCAGCAGCCAATGGACGGCTAGCCGATACGAGCAGTTCTTC. Its protein is CASSQWTASRYEQFF.

J is TRBJ2-4 and V is TRBV29-1, with D tentatively TRBD1 or TRBD2 (5 bases each). The germline V gene encodes CDR1 SQVTM and CDR2 ANQGSEA. CDR3 length: 15 residues. Trimming took 0 bases from V and 0 from J, leaving 9 bases between them. For the CDR3, the DNA is TGCAGCGTTGAAGAGGATGGGGGAGCCAAAAACATTCAGTACTTC. Translating gives CSVEEDGGAKNIQYF.

This chain links TRBV29-1 with TRBJ2-5, with 11 bases that match TRBD1. The CDR3 contains 13 residues. CDR1 and CDR2 from the germline V gene are SQVTM and ANQGSEA. V shed 4 bases and J 11 bases; nucleotides not matched to a gene: 9. The CDR3 reads CSVGDRGDNEQYF. For the CDR3, the DNA is TGCAGCGTTGGGGACAGGGGGGACAATGAGCAGTACTTC.

The chain uses TRBV12-3 or TRBV12-4 and TRBJ2-2; TRBD1 matches 8 bases. V shed 6 bases and J 7 bases; nucleotides not matched to a gene: 7. The CDR3 has 14 amino acids. The CDR3 protein is CASSDRGWGGELFF. The DNA of the CDR3 is TGTGCCAGCAGCGACAGGGGTTGGGGCGGGGAGCTGTTTTTT.

This chain connects TRBV10-3 to TRBJ2-3; the D gene is possibly TRBD2 (5 bases). This CDR3 comprises 18 residues. From germline, CDR1 is ENHRY and CDR2 SYGVKD. The V and J ends lost 0 bases and 1 base respectively, with 17 bases between them. The DNA of the CDR3 is TGTGCCATCAGTGAGTCGAGTAGGACGGGGTCTCGCACAGATACGCAGTATTTT. Translation: CAISESSRTGSRTDTQYF.

Here the CDR3 DNA reads TGTGCCATCAGCGACAGGGAACACTATGGCTACACCTTC. Protein sequence: CAISDREHYGYTF. The chain employs TRBV10-3 and TRBJ1-2, with 7 bases that match TRBD1. The V gene's germline CDR1 is ENHRY and CDR2 SYGVKD. The CDR3 extends over 13 amino acids. Trimming removed 6 bases from V and 3 bases from J; junction bases left unmatched: 4.

The chain couples TRBV20-1 to TRBJ1-1; D is possibly TRBD1 (5 bases). Germline values: CDR1 DFQATT, CDR2 SNEGSKA (reference sequence). Deletions cut 6 bases from V and 4 bases from J, with 12 bases between. The CDR3 loop spans 12 amino acids. CDR3 nucleotide sequence: TGCAGTGCGAGCAGGGACTCCACTGAAGCTTTCTTT. This codes for CSASRDSTEAFF.

This clonotype was recorded a few times. This chain uses TRBV12-3 or TRBV12-4 with TRBJ1-2; D may be TRBD1 (5 bases). The V gene lost 7 bases and the J gene lost 5 bases, with 17 bases spanning the gap. The CDR3 consists of 14 residues. The DNA for the CDR3 is TGTGCCAGCATTTCGTGGGGGGGAAGTTATGGCTACACCTTC. Translating it yields CASISWGGSYGYTF.

In DNA, the CDR3 is TGTGCCAGCAGCATCCTTCGGACAGGGAACCCCTACGAGCAGTACTTC. It is translated as CASSILRTGNPYEQYF. V and J are TRBV28 and TRBJ2-7, with 8 bases that match TRBD1. The CDR3 has 16 residues. V lost 6 bases to trimming and J lost 2 bases; unmatched junction nucleotides: 12. CDR1 and CDR2 from the germline V gene are MDHEN and SYDVKM.

The CDR3 reads CASSLGGAVGYEQYF. CDR3 nucleotides: TGTGCCAGCAGCTTGGGGGGGGCCGTAGGCTACGAGCAGTACTTC. The rearrangement joins TRBV5-6 to TRBJ2-7; D possibly uses TRBD1 or TRBD2 (6 bases each). Germline V lookup: CDR1 SGHDT, CDR2 YYEEEE. The V end was cut by 0 bases, the J end by 3 bases, with 13 bases between. This CDR3 has 15 amino acids.

CDR3 bases: TGTGCCAGCAGTGGGGGACTACTAAACTCTGGGGCCAACGTCCTGACTTTC. It codes for CASSGGLLNSGANVLTF. This chain connects TRBV2 to TRBJ2-6; TRBD2 aligns across 7 bases. The J segment lost 0 bases and the V segment lost 4 bases, leaving 6 bases of the junction unmatched. The CDR3 runs 17 residues. CDR1 and CDR2 from the germline V gene are SNHLY and FYNNEI.

This chain links TRBV21-1 with TRBJ1-2; the D call in the table, TRBD1, was not verified against the DNA. TRBV21-1 is labeled a pseudogene. The CDR3 sequence is 16 residues long. The CDR3 sequence: CASSTPVTGPIYGYTF. DNA of the CDR3: TGTGCCAGCAGCACCCCAGTGACAGGGCCTATCTATGGCTACACCTTC.

The rearrangement links TRBV12-3 or TRBV12-4 to TRBJ1-5, with a tentative D call TRBD1 (5 bases). V lost 5 bases to trimming and J lost 5 bases, with 10 bases between them. The CDR3 loop spans 13 amino acids. The CDR3 nucleotides read TGTGCCAGCAGTGGCAGGGCGCATCAGCCCCAGCATTTT. Its translation is CASSGRAHQPQHF.

V gene TRBV4-2 combines with J gene TRBJ1-2; 8 bases map to TRBD1. V dropped 1 base and J dropped 4; count of bases not matched to a gene: 5. The CDR3 has 15 amino acids. The germline CDR1 and CDR2 sequences are LGHNA and YNFKEQ. The CDR3 bases are TGTGCCAGCAGCCAAGGGACAGGGATGAGCTATGGCTACACCTTC. Its translation is CASSQGTGMSYGYTF.

V gene TRBV4-3 combines with J gene TRBJ1-2; D is unresolved. Germline assignment: CDR1 LGHNA and CDR2 YSLEER. V gave up 0 bases and J gave up 0 bases, with 8 bases separating them. The CDR3 is 15 residues long. The CDR3 coding sequence is TGCGCCAGCAGCCAAGATCAAAGTACTAACTATGGCTACACCTTC. As protein: CASSQDQSTNYGYTF.

This clonotype turned up a few times. V is TRBV12-3 or TRBV12-4 and J is TRBJ2-1, with 7 bases identical to TRBD1. The length of the CDR3 is 14 residues. With V trimmed by 5 bases and J by 7 bases, 8 bases remained unmatched. Here the CDR3 DNA reads TGTGCCAGCAGTCCCCGGGACAGTATTAATGAGCAGTTCTTC. As protein: CASSPRDSINEQFF.

This clonotype has just a few counts. The chain uses TRBV18 and TRBJ2-7, with D perhaps matching TRBD1 or TRBD2 (5 bases each). The V gene lost 8 bases and the J gene lost 4 bases, with 15 bases spanning the gap. CDR3 size: 13 residues. The V gene's germline CDR1 is KGHSH and CDR2 LQKENI. CDR3 bases: TGTGCCAGCAGCATGAGGGACGGATACGAGCAGTACTTC. As protein: CASSMRDGYEQYF.

The chain combines TRBV11-2 with TRBJ2-7, with 10 bases matching TRBD2. The CDR3 contains 15 residues. Germline V gene data show CDR1 as SGHAT and CDR2 as FQNNGV. J gave up 3 bases and V 5 bases, and 7 bases lay outside the gene matches. The chain's CDR3 is CASSVHGLAVYEQYF. The CDR3 DNA sequence: TGTGCCAGCAGCGTTCACGGACTAGCGGTCTACGAGCAGTACTTC.

This sequence joins TRBV5-1 and TRBJ2-5, with 10 bases identical to TRBD2. The germline V gene encodes CDR1 SGHRS and CDR2 YFSETQ. V trimming: 1 base; J trimming: 2 bases; junction bases outside the gene matches: 5. This CDR3 is built from 16 residues. CDR3 sequence: CASSLTSGTRQETQYF. The CDR3 DNA reads as TGCGCCAGCAGCTTGACTAGCGGGACGCGGCAAGAGACCCAGTACTTC. The full variable domain, in which reference TRBV5-1 and TRBJ2-5 provide the parts outside the CDR3, is KAGVTQTPRYLIKTRGQQVTLSCSPISGHRSVSWYQQTPGQGLQFLFEYFSETQRNKGNFPGRFSGRQFSNSRSEMNVSTLELGDSALYLCASSLTSGTRQETQYFGPGTRLLVL.